This is a list of T cell receptor beta chains from one sample in a study of cytomegalovirus exposure and HLA in healthy donors. Clones were read by immunoSEQ multiplex PCR, and TCRdb kept only the in-frame ones, dropping some. This sample has 270,000 or so clones, with roughly 90% found just once. Material for sequencing was PBMCs. The receptor source for this set is a man between 40 and 49 years old in good health and CMV-seropositive. The CDR3 runs from the conserved cysteine through the conserved F or W. A D gene is named only where the DNA matches it firmly. Clone size is stated in some rows and not others, as once, few, many or a class when expanded.

D gene	J gene	CDR3 length	clone size	V gene	CDR3 DNA	CDR3 protein
TRBD2	TRBJ2-7	16	-	TRBV4-1	TGCGCCAGCAGCCAAGATTCAGCGGGAGGGCTCTACGAGCAGTACTTC	CASSQDSAGGLYEQYF
-	TRBJ2-7	14	-	TRBV28	TGTGCCAGCAGTGTGGACACCGTCAGGAACGAGCAGTACTTC	CASSVDTVRNEQYF
-	TRBJ2-1	15	-	TRBV5-6	TGTGCCAGCAGCCGAAACCCTCAGGCCTACAATGAGCAGTTCTTC	CASSRNPQAYNEQFF
-	TRBJ2-2	14	-	TRBV2	TGTGCCAGCTCAGGACACGGGAACACCGGGGAGCTGTTTTTT	CASSGHGNTGELFF
TRBD1	TRBJ2-1	15	-	TRBV6-4	TGTGCCAGCAGTGTATTTGGGACAGGATACAATGAGCAGTTCTTC	CASSVFGTGYNEQFF
-	TRBJ1-2	13	-	TRBV19	TGTGCCAGTAGTCCAGGACAGTACTATGGCTACACCTTC	CASSPGQYYGYTF
TRBD2	TRBJ2-1	17	-	TRBV5-6	TGTGCCAGCAGCTTGGGCGGGCGGGAGGGCCCCTACAATGAGCAGTTCTTC	CASSLGGREGPYNEQFF
-	TRBJ1-2	14	-	TRBV7-9	TGTGCCAGCACCCTAGAAGGGACAATCTATGGCTACACCTTC	CASTLEGTIYGYTF
TRBD1	TRBJ1-1	13	few	TRBV7-9	TGTGCCAGCAGCTCACGGACAGGGCCTGAAGCTTTCTTT	CASSSRTGPEAFF
TRBD1	TRBJ1-4	15	-	TRBV25-1	TGTGCCAGCAGGAGGACAGGAGGGGAGAATGAAAAACTGTTTTTT	CASRRTGGENEKLFF
TRBD1	TRBJ1-4	15	-	TRBV27	TGTGCCAGCAGTCTACGACAGGGGGCGGCAGAAAAACTGTTTTTT	CASSLRQGAAEKLFF
-	TRBJ2-7	13	-	TRBV27	TGTGCCAGCAGCCTTACCGGGACCTACGAGCAGTACTTC	CASSLTGTYEQYF
TRBD1	TRBJ2-3	14	-	TRBV29-1	TGCAGCGTAGGGACAGGTCTGAAGCCAGATACGCAGTATTTT	CSVGTGLKPDTQYF
-	TRBJ2-6	19	-	TRBV19	TGTGCCAGTAGTAGGAAGGGGCAGGGATTAATGGGGGGGGCCAACGTCCTGACTTTC	CASSRKGQGLMGGANVLTF